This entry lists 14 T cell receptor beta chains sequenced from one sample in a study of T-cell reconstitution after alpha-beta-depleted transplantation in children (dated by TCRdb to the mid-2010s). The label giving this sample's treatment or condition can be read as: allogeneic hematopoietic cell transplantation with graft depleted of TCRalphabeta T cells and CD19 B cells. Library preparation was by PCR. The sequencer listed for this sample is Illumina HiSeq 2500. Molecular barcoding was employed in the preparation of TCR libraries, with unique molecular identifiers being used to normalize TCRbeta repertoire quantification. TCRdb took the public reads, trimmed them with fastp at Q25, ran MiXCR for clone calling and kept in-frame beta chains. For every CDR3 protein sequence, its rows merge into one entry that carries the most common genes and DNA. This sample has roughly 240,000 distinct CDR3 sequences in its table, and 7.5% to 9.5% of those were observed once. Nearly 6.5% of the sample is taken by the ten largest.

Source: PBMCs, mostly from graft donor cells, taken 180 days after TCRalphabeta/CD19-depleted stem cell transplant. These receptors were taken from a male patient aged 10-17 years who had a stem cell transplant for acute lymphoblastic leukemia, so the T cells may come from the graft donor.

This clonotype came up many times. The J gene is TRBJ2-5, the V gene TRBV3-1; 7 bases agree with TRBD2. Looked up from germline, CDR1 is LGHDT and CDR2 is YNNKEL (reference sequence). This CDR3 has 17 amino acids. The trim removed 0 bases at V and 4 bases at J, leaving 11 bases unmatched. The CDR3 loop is CASSQESGRGRGETQYF. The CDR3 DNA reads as TGTGCCAGCAGCCAAGAGTCGGGACGTGGGAGGGGAGAGACCCAGTACTTC.

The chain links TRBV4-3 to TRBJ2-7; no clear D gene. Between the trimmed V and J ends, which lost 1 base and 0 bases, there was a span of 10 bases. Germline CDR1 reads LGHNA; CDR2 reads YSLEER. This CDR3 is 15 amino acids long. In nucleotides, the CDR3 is TGCGCCAGCAGCCAAGGCGTGGCAGGCTCCTACGAGCAGTACTTC. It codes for CASSQGVAGSYEQYF.

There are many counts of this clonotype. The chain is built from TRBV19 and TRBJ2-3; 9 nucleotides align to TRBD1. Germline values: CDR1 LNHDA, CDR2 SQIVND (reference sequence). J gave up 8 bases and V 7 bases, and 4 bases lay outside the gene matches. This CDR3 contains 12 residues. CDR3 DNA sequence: TGTGCCAGTACCGTGGACAGGGGTACGCAGTATTTT. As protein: CASTVDRGTQYF.

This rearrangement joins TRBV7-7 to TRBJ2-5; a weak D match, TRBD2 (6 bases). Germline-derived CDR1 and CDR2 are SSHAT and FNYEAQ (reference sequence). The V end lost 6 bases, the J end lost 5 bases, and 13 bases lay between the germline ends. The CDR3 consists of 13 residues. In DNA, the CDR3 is TGTGCCAGCAGTCTGAGACTAGAGGAGACCCAGTACTTC. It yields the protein CASSLRLEETQYF.

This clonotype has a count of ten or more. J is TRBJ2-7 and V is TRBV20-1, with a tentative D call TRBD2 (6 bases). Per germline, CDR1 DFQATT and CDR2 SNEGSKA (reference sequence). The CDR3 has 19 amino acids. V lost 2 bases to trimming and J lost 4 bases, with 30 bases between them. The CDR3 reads CSARSPRGASHQAFYEQYF. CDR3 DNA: TGCAGTGCTAGATCCCCCCGCGGGGCTTCCCACCAGGCCTTTTACGAGCAGTACTTC.

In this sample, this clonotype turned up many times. The CDR3 coding sequence is TGCGCCAGCAGCCAAGATCGGTGGAAGACCCAGTACTTC. Translating gives CASSQDRWKTQYF. The V gene is TRBV4-3, the J gene TRBJ2-5, with unresolved D. The germline CDR1 and CDR2 sequences are LGHNA and YSLEER. V shed 0 bases and J shed 6 bases, with 8 bases lying between them. This CDR3 contains 13 residues.

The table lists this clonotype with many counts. The CDR3 here is CASRNSMNTEAFF. CDR3 bases: TGTGCCAGCAGGAATAGCATGAACACTGAAGCTTTCTTT. The chain has TRBV6-1 and TRBJ1-1, with D unresolved. The germline V gene encodes CDR1 MNHNS and CDR2 SASEGT. The CDR3 runs 13 residues. The germline V and J ends were trimmed by 6 bases and 0 bases, with 8 bases remaining between them.

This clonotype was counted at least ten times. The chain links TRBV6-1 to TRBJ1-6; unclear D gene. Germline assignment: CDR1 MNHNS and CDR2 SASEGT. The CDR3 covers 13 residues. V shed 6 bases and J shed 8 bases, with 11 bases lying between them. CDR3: CASRPPRYSPLHF. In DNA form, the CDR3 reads TGTGCCAGCAGGCCACCTAGGTATTCACCCCTCCACTTT.

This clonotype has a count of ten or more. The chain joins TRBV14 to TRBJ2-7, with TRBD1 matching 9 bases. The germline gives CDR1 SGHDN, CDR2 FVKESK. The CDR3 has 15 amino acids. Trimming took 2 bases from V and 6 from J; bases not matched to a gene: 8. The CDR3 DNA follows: TGTGCCAGCAGCCAATTGGGGACAGGGTCCCGCGAGCAGTACTTC. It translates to CASSQLGTGSREQYF.

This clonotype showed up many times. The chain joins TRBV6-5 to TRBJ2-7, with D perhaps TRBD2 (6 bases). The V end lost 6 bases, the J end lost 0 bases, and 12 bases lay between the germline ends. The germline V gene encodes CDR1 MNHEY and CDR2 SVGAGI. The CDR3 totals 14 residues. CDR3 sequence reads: CASSPDYLSYEQYF. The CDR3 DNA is TGTGCCAGCAGCCCGGACTACCTCTCCTACGAGCAGTACTTC.

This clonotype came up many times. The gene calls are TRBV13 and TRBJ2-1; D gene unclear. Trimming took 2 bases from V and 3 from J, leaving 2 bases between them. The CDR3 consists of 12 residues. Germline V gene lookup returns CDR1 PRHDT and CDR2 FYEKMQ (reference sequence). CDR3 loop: CASSLHYNEQFF. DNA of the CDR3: TGTGCCAGCAGCTTACACTACAATGAGCAGTTCTTC. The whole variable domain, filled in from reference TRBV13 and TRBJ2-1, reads AAGVIQSPRHLIKEKRETATLKCYPIPRHDTVYWYQQGPGQDPQFLISFYEKMQSDKGSIPDRFSAQQFSDYHSELNMSSLELGDSALYFCASSLHYNEQFFGPGTRLTVL.

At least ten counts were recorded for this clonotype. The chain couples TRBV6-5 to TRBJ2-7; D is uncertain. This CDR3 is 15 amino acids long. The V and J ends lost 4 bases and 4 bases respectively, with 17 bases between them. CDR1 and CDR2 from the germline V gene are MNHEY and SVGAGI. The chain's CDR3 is CASSSPSSGLYEQYF. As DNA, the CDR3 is TGTGCCAGCAGTTCTCCCAGCTCGGGTCTGTACGAGCAGTACTTC.

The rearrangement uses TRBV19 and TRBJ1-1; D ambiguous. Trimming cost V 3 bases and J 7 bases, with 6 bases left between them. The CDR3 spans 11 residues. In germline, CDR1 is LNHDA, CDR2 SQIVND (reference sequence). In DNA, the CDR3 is TGTGCCAGTAGTATTGTAGGTGAAGCTTTCTTT. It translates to CASSIVGEAFF.

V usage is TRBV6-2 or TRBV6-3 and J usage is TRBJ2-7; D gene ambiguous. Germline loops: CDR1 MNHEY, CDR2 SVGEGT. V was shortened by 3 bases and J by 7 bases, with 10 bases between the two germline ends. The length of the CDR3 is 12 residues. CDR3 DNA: TGTGCCAGCAGTTATTTAGGGATGGAGCAGTACTTC. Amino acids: CASSYLGMEQYF.